The T cell receptor beta chain under discussion was sequenced for a study of molecular identifiers for immune sequencing clone quantification. This clonotype was seen many times. Its antigen is not identified. Germline lookup yields CDR1 SGHRS and CDR2 YFSETQ. Trimming removed 2 bases at V and 2 bases at J, with 7 bases between. The CDR3 spans 13 residues. Sorting selected naive CD8 T cells with a CD8+CD4-CCR7+CD45RA+ phenotype. TCRdb re-called the PCR reads with MiXCR, one entry per CDR3 protein. Counted here are 30,000 to 45,000 distinct CDR3 sequences, around 18% occurring once; the ten biggest clones make up approximately 7.1%. Study results and limitations: Clonotypes topping 20 RNA copies carried over 97% of effector molecules but under 1% of naive ones. Molecules of identical TCR sharing a barcode could underestimate highly expanded clone sizes. One million naive cells reportedly did not prevent detection of spiked Jurkat TCR RNA from one cell.

The rearrangement uses TRBV5-1 and TRBJ1-2, with a possible D match to TRBD1 (5 bases). The TCR comes from a human donor in good health. Some libraries in this study had Jurkat cell RNA spiked in. Sequencing was done on a sample of naive CD8+ T cells from blood, with Jurkat cell RNA spiked in. Subset in this sample: FACS-sorted CD8+CD4-CCR7+CD45RA+ naive T cells. The DNA of the CDR3 is TGCGCCAGCAGCTTTGGGGGAAACTATGGCTACACCTTC. It specifies CASSFGGNYGYTF.